The 26 T cell receptor beta chains presented below share a single source sample, sequenced in a study of blood T cell repertoires in COVID-19 (dated by TCRdb to 2020 to 2021). Library construction relied on the immunoSEQ multiplex PCR assay. TCRdb retrieved this table from immuneACCESS and kept in-frame rearrangements only. Not all clones are present; in checked studies, unresolved V genes account for under half, and no reason is known for the remainder. Within this sample are 30,000 to 35,000 clones, with 85% of them counted one time only. The ten largest account for about 8.6% of the sample. Sequenced sample: peripheral blood. The origin of the receptors is a man older than 75 with active COVID-19.

The chain links TRBV5-8 to TRBJ2-6, with unresolved D. V was cut by 2 bases and J by 1 base, with 13 bases left in between. CDR3 size: 17 residues. Germline values: CDR1 SGHTS, CDR2 YDEGEE. CDR3 residues: CASSLLPWRSGANVLTF. The CDR3 nucleotides are TGTGCCAGCAGCTTACTTCCGTGGAGATCTGGGGCCAACGTCCTGACTTTC. The whole variable domain, filled in from reference TRBV5-8 and TRBJ2-6, reads EAGVTQSPTHLIKTRGQQATLRCSPISGHTSVYWYQQALGLGLQFLLWYDEGEERNRGNFPPRFSGRQFPNYSSELNVNALELEDSALYLCASSLLPWRSGANVLTFGAGSRLTVL.

The chain uses TRBV23-1 and TRBJ1-6, with D unclear. TRBV23-1 is labeled an ORF, and its function is uncertain. CDR3 length equals 15 residues. V lost 0 bases and J lost 5, with 8 bases in between. In DNA form, the CDR3 reads TGCGCCAGCAGTCAATCGAGCCAAAATAATTCACCCCTCCACTTT. Translation: CASSQSSQNNSPLHF.

This chain connects TRBV5-1 to TRBJ1-2; tentatively, D is TRBD1 (5 bases). The CDR3 extends over 13 amino acids. CDR1 is SGHRS and CDR2 is YFSETQ in the germline V gene. V was cut by 0 bases and J by 3 bases, with 6 bases left in between. The CDR3 nucleotides read TGCGCCAGCAGCTTGGGACAGCACTATGGCTACACCTTC. Its protein is CASSLGQHYGYTF.

This chain joins TRBV6-5 and TRBJ2-5; TRBD1 is a possible D gene (5 bases). The CDR3 loop spans 15 amino acids. From germline, CDR1 is MNHEY and CDR2 SVGAGI. V was clipped by 0 bases and J by 1 base, with 9 bases between them. CDR3 protein: CASSYSGQRQETQYF. CDR3 nucleotides: TGTGCCAGCAGTTACTCGGGGCAGCGCCAAGAGACCCAGTACTTC.

The chain carries TRBV5-5 and TRBJ2-1, with 7 nucleotides matching TRBD1. Trimming at V came to 4 bases and at J to 3 bases, leaving 10 bases not matched to a gene. The CDR3 is 16 amino acids. CDR1 SGHKS and CDR2 YYEKEE come from the germline V gene (reference sequence). The CDR3 DNA reads TGTGCCAGCAGCATTGCCTACAGGGGTTTCTACAATGAGCAGTTCTTC. This gives the protein CASSIAYRGFYNEQFF. The complete variable domain, with remaining parts taken from reference TRBV5-5 and TRBJ2-1, reads DAGVTQSPTHLIKTRGQQVTLRCSPISGHKSVSWYQQVLGQGPQFIFQYYEKEERGRGNFPDRFSARQFPNYSSELNVNALLLGDSALYLCASSIAYRGFYNEQFFGPGTRLTVL.

V gene TRBV19 combines with J gene TRBJ2-1, with D possibly being TRBD1 (5 bases). The CDR3 is 15 amino acids. The germline V gene encodes CDR1 LNHDA and CDR2 SQIVND (reference sequence). The ends were cut back, 3 bases at V and 4 bases at J, with 13 bases in the middle. The CDR3 nucleotides read TGTGCCAGTAGTATCGAGGACACTCCTTACAATGAGCAGTTCTTC. Encoded protein: CASSIEDTPYNEQFF. The variable domain in full, with the rest retrieved from reference TRBV19 and TRBJ2-1, is DGGITQSPKYLFRKEGQNVTLSCEQNLNHDAMYWYRQDPGQGLRLIYYSQIVNDFQKGDIAEGYSVSREKKESFPLTVTSAQKNPTAFYLCASSIEDTPYNEQFFGPGTRLTVL.

This sequence joins TRBV7-3 and TRBJ2-3; tentatively, D is TRBD1 (6 bases). The CDR3 consists of 16 residues. Germline V lookup: CDR1 SGHTA, CDR2 FQGTGA. The V end was cut by 5 bases, the J end by 3 bases, with 18 bases between. CDR3 region: CASSPQTGRGTDTQYF. CDR3 nucleotide sequence: TGTGCCAGCAGCCCCCAAACCGGCAGGGGTACAGATACGCAGTATTTT.

This clone was recorded once. The DNA for the CDR3 is TGTGCCAGCAGTCCCGGACTAGCGGGGGTTGAGCAGTTCTTC. Translation: CASSPGLAGVEQFF. The genes are TRBV2 and TRBJ2-1; 13 nucleotides line up with TRBD2. Germline loops: CDR1 SNHLY, CDR2 FYNNEI. V dropped 5 bases and J dropped 9; count of bases not matched to a gene: 4. The CDR3 totals 14 residues.

The V gene is TRBV6-5, the J gene TRBJ1-1; D is uncertain. CDR1 is MNHEY, CDR2 SVGAGI, per germline. The CDR3 is 13 amino acids. Trimming pared 7 bases from V and 0 bases from J, leaving 9 bases between. CDR3 nucleotide sequence: TGTGCCAGCAACGGGAACATGAACACTGAAGCTTTCTTT. Its translation is CASNGNMNTEAFF.

This chain joins TRBV7-2 and TRBJ2-1; TRBD2 agrees at 8 bases. Looked up from germline, CDR1 is SGHTA and CDR2 is FQGNSA. With V trimmed by 5 bases and J by 2 bases, 5 bases remained unmatched. There are 15 residues in the CDR3. CDR3 nucleotide sequence: TGTGCCAGCAGCGCGGGAGCGGGGGCCTACAATGAGCAGTTCTTC. It is translated as CASSAGAGAYNEQFF.

CDR3 DNA: TGTGCCAGTAGACGGACAGGGAGCGGCGAGCAGTACTTC. It specifies CASRRTGSGEQYF. V and J are TRBV19 and TRBJ2-7; 8 bases match TRBD1. Per germline, CDR1 LNHDA and CDR2 SQIVND (reference sequence). The CDR3 extends over 13 amino acids. Trimming at V came to 6 bases and at J to 6 bases, leaving 7 bases not matched to a gene.

The chain is built from TRBV7-8 and TRBJ1-5, with 7 bases lining up with TRBD1. V shed 5 bases, J shed 6 bases, and the junction held 13 bases outside the gene matches. The CDR3 covers 16 residues. Germline V gene lookup returns CDR1 SGHVS and CDR2 FQNEAQ. The CDR3 region is CASSLRFSTGVQPQHF. DNA of the CDR3: TGTGCCAGCAGCCTACGATTTTCAACAGGGGTTCAGCCCCAGCATTTT.

This clone was observed a handful of times. The J gene is TRBJ2-7, the V gene TRBV2, with TRBD2 identical over 7 bases. Germline loops: CDR1 SNHLY, CDR2 FYNNEI. With V trimmed by 2 bases and J by 5 bases, 9 bases remained unmatched. CDR3 length equals 15 residues. CDR3 residues: CASSEYGTIENEQYF. CDR3 in DNA: TGTGCCAGCAGTGAATATGGGACTATCGAGAACGAGCAGTACTTC. The full variable domain, rest sourced from reference TRBV2 and TRBJ2-7, is EPEVTQTPSHQVTQMGQEVILRCVPISNHLYFYWYRQILGQKVEFLVSFYNNEISEKSEIFDDQFSVERPDGSNFTLKIRSTKLEDSAMYFCASSEYGTIENEQYFGPGTRLTVT.

Here the CDR3 DNA reads TGTGCCAGCTCACCACCGAGCAGGCGAGTCTACGAGCAGTACTTC. It encodes CASSPPSRRVYEQYF. The rearrangement joins TRBV18 to TRBJ2-7, with D unresolved. CDR3 length: 15 residues. The germline gives CDR1 KGHSH, CDR2 LQKENI. V was cut by 0 bases and J by 3 bases, with 12 bases left in between.

This chain joins TRBV2 and TRBJ1-1, with TRBD1 as a possible D gene (6 bases). Trimming removed 1 base at V and 8 bases at J, with 11 bases between. Looked up from germline, CDR1 is SNHLY and CDR2 is FYNNEI. This CDR3 comprises 13 residues. CDR3 in DNA: TGTGCCAGCAGTGAAGAGAGGGGGAGAGAAGCTTTCTTT. It is translated as CASSEERGREAFF.

DNA for the CDR3: TGTGCCAGCAGTTACGCGGGGACAGGGCTCTACGAGCAGTACTTC. Protein sequence: CASSYAGTGLYEQYF. The chain links TRBV6-2 or TRBV6-3 to TRBJ2-7; 9 nucleotides agree with TRBD1. CDR1 and CDR2 (germline): MNHEY, SVGEGT. The CDR3 extends over 15 amino acids. V was pared by 2 bases and J by 3 bases, with 5 bases of the junction left unmatched.

J is TRBJ2-5 and V is TRBV7-3, with TRBD2 as a possible D gene (5 bases). Per the germline V gene, CDR1 is SGHTA and CDR2 is FQGTGA. CDR3 length equals 13 residues. Between the trimmed V and J ends, which lost 5 bases and 2 bases, there was a span of 9 bases. The CDR3: CASSPSGQETQYF. The CDR3 DNA is TGTGCCAGCAGCCCGAGCGGACAAGAGACCCAGTACTTC. The full variable domain, completed using reference TRBV7-3 and TRBJ2-5, is GAGVSQTPSNKVTEKGKYVELRCDPISGHTALYWYRQSLGQGPEFLIYFQGTGAADDSGLPNDRFFAVRPEGSVSTLKIQRTERGDSAVYLCASSPSGQETQYFGPGTRLLVL.

This clone was detected once. V is TRBV5-4 and J is TRBJ2-2; possibly TRBD2 for D (6 bases). The V and J ends lost 0 bases and 6 bases respectively, with 9 bases between them. The germline gives CDR1 SGHNT, CDR2 YYREEE (reference sequence). The CDR3 length is 14 residues. The CDR3 reads CASSLGGESGELFF. The CDR3 nucleotides read TGTGCCAGCAGCTTGGGGGGGGAATCCGGGGAGCTGTTTTTT.

The chain joins TRBV29-1 to TRBJ2-1; 9 bases fit TRBD1. This CDR3 has 16 amino acids. The trim removed 5 bases at V and 0 bases at J, leaving 8 bases unmatched. Germline CDR1 and CDR2: SQVTM and ANQGSEA. CDR3 loop: CSVWAGQGGSYNEQFF. In DNA, the CDR3 is TGCAGCGTTTGGGCGGGACAGGGAGGCTCCTACAATGAGCAGTTCTTC.

The rearrangement joins TRBV29-1 to TRBJ2-1, with D possibly matching TRBD2 (6 bases). With 0 bases removed from V and 5 bases from J, the gap between germline ends came to 8 bases. Germline loops: CDR1 SQVTM, CDR2 ANQGSEA. The CDR3 has 13 residues. The CDR3 nucleotides read TGCAGCGTTGAAGATTGGAGGGACAATGAGCAGTTCTTC. It translates to CSVEDWRDNEQFF.

This clone appeared a single time. The rearrangement uses TRBV15 and TRBJ1-1, with D hard to call. Trimming shortened V by 0 bases and J by 6 bases, and 8 bases separated the two germline ends. Germline V gives CDR1 LNHNV, CDR2 YYDKDF (reference sequence). This CDR3 is 13 amino acids long. CDR3 in amino acids: CATSRESRAEAFF. The CDR3 nucleotides read TGTGCCACCAGCAGAGAATCGAGGGCTGAAGCTTTCTTT. Full variable domain (rest looked up from reference TRBV15 and TRBJ1-1): DAMVIQNPRYQVTQFGKPVTLSCSQTLNHNVMYWYQQKSSQAPKLLFHYYDKDFNNEADTPDNFQSRRPNTSFCFLDIRSPGLGDTAMYLCATSRESRAEAFFGQGTRLTVV.

The V and J genes are TRBV5-4 and TRBJ2-1, with 11 bases identical to TRBD2. Germline loops: CDR1 SGHNT, CDR2 YYREEE (reference sequence). V gave up 4 bases and J gave up 7 bases; unmatched junction bases: 7. CDR3 length equals 15 residues. The CDR3 DNA reads TGTGCCAGCAGCACCCTGGGACTAGCGGTTAATGAGCAGTTCTTC. Protein: CASSTLGLAVNEQFF. Full variable domain (missing parts from reference TRBV5-4 and TRBJ2-1): ETGVTQSPTHLIKTRGQQVTLRCSSQSGHNTVSWYQQALGQGPQFIFQYYREEENGRGNFPPRFSGLQFPNYSSELNVNALELDDSALYLCASSTLGLAVNEQFFGPGTRLTVL.

The genes are TRBV7-7 and TRBJ2-2; a weak D match, TRBD2 (6 bases). V was pared by 5 bases and J by 7 bases, with 17 bases between. There are 15 residues in the CDR3. From germline, CDR1 is SSHAT and CDR2 FNYEAQ (reference sequence). The CDR3 is CASSPQAGGIGELFF. The CDR3 nucleotides read TGTGCCAGCAGCCCCCAAGCTGGGGGGATCGGGGAGCTGTTTTTT.

This chain links TRBV2 with TRBJ1-2, with 7 bases aligning to TRBD1. V dropped 8 bases and J dropped 5; count of bases not matched to a gene: 11. Germline V gives CDR1 SNHLY, CDR2 FYNNEI. The CDR3 is 14 residues long. CDR3 nucleotide sequence: TGTGCCAGCTCACGACAGGGACCGAGATATGGCTACACCTTC. Translation: CASSRQGPRYGYTF.

The chain uses TRBV6-5 and TRBJ1-4; tentative D call: TRBD1 (5 bases). Germline V CDR1 and CDR2: MNHEY, SVGAGI. The germline V and J ends were trimmed by 0 bases and 6 bases, with 14 bases remaining between them. The CDR3 runs to 16 residues. CDR3 sequence (DNA): TGTGCCAGCAGTTACTCGAGTAGGGCAGGGTATGAAAAACTGTTTTTT. This translates into CASSYSSRAGYEKLFF.

V and J are TRBV20-1 and TRBJ1-2, with unresolved D. Germline V gene lookup returns CDR1 DFQATT and CDR2 SNEGSKA (reference sequence). V was pared by 1 base and J by 8 bases, with 8 bases between. The CDR3 totals 11 residues. The DNA for the CDR3 is TGCAGTGCTAGAGGGCTTTACGGCTACACCTTC. The encoded protein is CSARGLYGYTF.